This T cell receptor (beta chain) was retrieved from a study of identical twins. J was trimmed by 2 bases and V by 0 bases; bases with no gene match: 9. CDR1 is DFQATT, CDR2 SNEGSKA, per germline (reference sequence). The CDR3 is 17 residues long. Study-level points and caveats: Zero-insertion analyses might be partly confounded by invariant T cells like MAIT and iNKT. These conclusions were based on statistical analysis (cross-sectional, not following the same donors). For cord blood, abundant beta clonotypes had fewer insertions, unlike memory repertoires, which showed none.

The cDNA had a unique molecular identifier and a template-switch universal primer site. TCRdb reprocessed the 5' RACE reads with MiXCR, giving one entry per CDR3 protein. The sample lists 1.5 million to 2 million distinct CDR3 sequences, under 35% occurring once. This clonotype occurred a few times. Its antigen is not known. V is TRBV20-1 and J is TRBJ2-3; 9 bases are shared with TRBD2. Sample: cord blood. The source is a newborn girl in good health. The DNA for the CDR3 is TGCAGTGCTAGAGATCTAATGGCTAGCGGGGTCACAGATACGCAGTATTTT. This codes for CSARDLMASGVTDTQYF.